Reported below is one T cell receptor beta chain. These data belong to a study of cytomegalovirus exposure and HLA in healthy donors. This CDR3 region has 15 residues. The germline V and J ends were trimmed by 6 bases and 3 bases, with 17 bases remaining between them. Per germline, CDR1 MNHNY and CDR2 SVGAGI (reference sequence). Researchers ran the PCR with 60 Vbeta and 13 Jbeta primers. The protocol was immunoSEQ multiplex PCR, while the TCRdb copy is restricted to in-frame clones and leaves out a portion. The data show 100,000 to 150,000 clones, over 70% seen once. This rearrangement joins TRBV6-6 to TRBJ1-2; D is perhaps TRBD1 (6 bases). This clonotype originated in a woman between 50 and 59 years old in good health and CMV-seropositive. Specimen: PBMCs. This CDR3 reads CASRHPGVTDYGYTF. DNA for the CDR3: TGTGCCAGCAGGCACCCAGGGGTAACGGACTATGGCTACACCTTC.